Listed here are 2 T cell receptor beta chains from one sample, sequenced in a study of shared clonotypes between healthy human individuals. Generated by immunoSEQ multiplex PCR, the TCRdb table keeps only in-frame clones and is missing some. The table records just under 350,000 clones, around 70% of them present only once. The specimen sequenced was memory CD4+ T cells sorted from blood. The subset here: CD45RA-negative fraction. Receptor source: a man aged 30 to 45 in good health.

This rearrangement joins TRBV2 to TRBJ2-1; 10 nucleotides align to TRBD2. This CDR3 contains 14 residues. The V segment lost 10 bases and the J segment 7 bases; nucleotides outside the gene matches: 10. Per the germline V gene, CDR1 is SNHLY and CDR2 is FYNNEI. The DNA of the CDR3 is TGTGCCACCAAAGGGCTAGCGGGAGTTAATGAGCAGTTCTTC. Encoded protein: CATKGLAGVNEQFF.

This clone was counted between two and nine times. The gene calls are TRBV5-4 and TRBJ2-3; the D gene is possibly TRBD1 (6 bases). Trimming left V 0 bases short and J 1 base short, with 18 bases between. CDR1 is SGHNT, CDR2 YYREEE, per germline (reference sequence). The length of the CDR3 is 18 residues. The CDR3 bases are TGTGCCAGCAGCTTGGGTCTACAGGGAAATCCGGGCACAGATACGCAGTATTTT. Protein sequence: CASSLGLQGNPGTDTQYF.